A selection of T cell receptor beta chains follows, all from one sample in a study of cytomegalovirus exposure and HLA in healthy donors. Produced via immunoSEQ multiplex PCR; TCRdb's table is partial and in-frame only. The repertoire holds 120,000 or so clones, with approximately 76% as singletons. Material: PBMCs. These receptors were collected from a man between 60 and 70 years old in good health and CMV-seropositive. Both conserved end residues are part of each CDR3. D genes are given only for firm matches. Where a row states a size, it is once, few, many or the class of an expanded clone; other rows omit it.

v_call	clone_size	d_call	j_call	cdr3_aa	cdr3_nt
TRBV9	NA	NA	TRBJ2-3	CASSVARSDTQYF	TGTGCCAGCAGCGTAGCTAGGTCAGATACGCAGTATTTT
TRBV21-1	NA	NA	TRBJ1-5	CASSKGQDMGNQPQHF	TGTGCCAGCAGCAAAGGACAGGATATGGGCAATCAGCCCCAGCATTTT
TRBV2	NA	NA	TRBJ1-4	CASSEAQGNEKLFF	TGTGCCAGCAGTGAAGCCCAGGGAAATGAAAAACTGTTTTTT
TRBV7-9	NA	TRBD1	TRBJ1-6	CSSSLGTGNSPLHF	TGTTCCAGCAGCTTAGGGACAGGGAATTCACCCCTCCACTTT
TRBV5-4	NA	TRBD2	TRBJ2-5	CASSTQLAGQETQYF	TGTGCCAGCAGCACCCAACTAGCGGGGCAAGAGACCCAGTACTTC
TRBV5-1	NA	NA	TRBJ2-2	CASSLWGQDGELFF	TGCGCCAGCAGCTTATGGGGGCAGGACGGGGAGCTGTTTTTT
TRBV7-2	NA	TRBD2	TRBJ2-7	CASSPGLAGLYEQYF	TGTGCCAGCAGCCCTGGACTAGCGGGGCTCTACGAGCAGTACTTC
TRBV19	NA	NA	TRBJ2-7	CASSIGGGGNYEQYF	TGTGCCAGTAGTATAGGCGGAGGGGGCAACTACGAGCAGTACTTC
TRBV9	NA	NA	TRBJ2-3	CASSVGQGGADTQYF	TGTGCCAGCAGCGTAGGACAGGGAGGTGCAGATACGCAGTATTTT
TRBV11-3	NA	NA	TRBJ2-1	CASSLVNRDKGNEQFF	TGTGCCAGCAGCTTAGTAAATCGGGATAAGGGCAATGAGCAGTTCTTC
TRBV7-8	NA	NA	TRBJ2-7	CASSLSDKYEQYF	TGTGCCAGCAGCTTATCCGACAAGTACGAGCAGTACTTC
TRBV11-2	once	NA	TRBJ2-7	CASSLGGPLREQYF	TGTGCCAGCAGCTTAGGCGGGCCCCTCCGCGAGCAGTACTTC
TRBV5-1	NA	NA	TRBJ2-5	CASSLVRPGWETQYF	TGCGCCAGCAGCTTGGTGAGGCCAGGGTGGGAGACCCAGTACTTC
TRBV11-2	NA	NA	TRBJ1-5	CASSLDYRANQPQHF	TGTGCCAGCAGCTTAGATTACAGGGCTAATCAGCCCCAGCATTTT
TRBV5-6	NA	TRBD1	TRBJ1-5	CASSSSGTGGTWPQHF	TGTGCCAGCAGCTCATCCGGGACAGGGGGGACCTGGCCCCAGCATTTT
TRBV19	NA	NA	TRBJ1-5	CASSITYRTLSNQPQHF	TGTGCCAGTAGTATAACGTACCGGACACTTAGCAATCAGCCCCAGCATTTT
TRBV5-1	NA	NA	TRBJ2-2	CASSLAAAANTGELFF	TGCGCCAGCAGCTTGGCCGCGGCAGCTAACACCGGGGAGCTGTTTTTT
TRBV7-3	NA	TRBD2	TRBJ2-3	CASSNPRSGGTDTQYF	TGTGCCAGCAGCAACCCTCGGAGCGGGGGGACAGATACGCAGTATTTT
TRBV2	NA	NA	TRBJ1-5	CASSERGITQPQHF	TGTGCCAGCAGTGAAAGGGGAATCACTCAGCCCCAGCATTTT
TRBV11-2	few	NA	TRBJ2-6	CASAVSTGTGANVLTF	TGTGCCAGTGCGGTATCCACAGGAACTGGGGCCAACGTCCTGACTTTC
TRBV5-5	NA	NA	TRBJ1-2	CASSLGPANYGYTF	TGTGCCAGCAGCTTGGGGCCAGCGAACTATGGCTACACCTTC
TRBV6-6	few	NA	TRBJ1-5	CASSYGQLTNQPQHF	TGTGCCAGCAGTTACGGGCAGCTTACCAATCAGCCCCAGCATTTT
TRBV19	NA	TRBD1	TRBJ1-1	CASRARTGPNTEAFF	TGTGCCAGTAGGGCCCGGACAGGGCCGAACACTGAAGCTTTCTTT
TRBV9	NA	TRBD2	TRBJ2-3	CASSVKGTSGSLTQYF	TGTGCCAGCAGCGTTAAGGGGACTAGCGGGAGCCTTACGCAGTATTTT
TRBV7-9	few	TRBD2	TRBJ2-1	CASSAETSGGAGEQFF	TGTGCCAGCAGCGCCGAGACTAGCGGGGGGGCCGGTGAGCAGTTCTTC
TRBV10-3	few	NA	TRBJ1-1	CAIRELNLTVNTEAFF	TGTGCCATCAGGGAGCTTAATCTGACAGTGAACACTGAAGCTTTCTTT
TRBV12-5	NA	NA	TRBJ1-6	CASGLVLSSSKSSYNSPLHF	TGTGCTAGTGGTTTGGTATTGTCCTCGAGCAAAAGCTCCTATAATTCACCCCTCCACTTT